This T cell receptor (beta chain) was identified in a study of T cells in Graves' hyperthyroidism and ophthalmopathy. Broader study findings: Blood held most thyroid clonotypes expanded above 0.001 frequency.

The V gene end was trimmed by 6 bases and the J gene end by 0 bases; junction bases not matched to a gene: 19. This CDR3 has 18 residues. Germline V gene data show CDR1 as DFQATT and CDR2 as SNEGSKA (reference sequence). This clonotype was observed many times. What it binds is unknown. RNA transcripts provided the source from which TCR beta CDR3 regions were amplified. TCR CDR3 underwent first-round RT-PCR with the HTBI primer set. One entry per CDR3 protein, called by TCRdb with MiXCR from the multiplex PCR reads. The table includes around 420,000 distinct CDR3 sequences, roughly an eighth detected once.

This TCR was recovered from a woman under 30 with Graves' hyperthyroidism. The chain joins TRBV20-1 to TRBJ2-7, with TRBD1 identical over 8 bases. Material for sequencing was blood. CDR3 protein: CSALRGQGTHGRSYEQYF. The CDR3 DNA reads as TGCAGTGCCCTTCGCGGACAGGGTACCCATGGACGCTCCTACGAGCAGTACTTC.